Following are 14 T cell receptor beta chains from one sample sequenced in a study of cytomegalovirus exposure and HLA in healthy donors. The PCR employed 60 Vbeta primers together with 13 Jbeta primers. Repertoires were generated with immunoSEQ multiplex PCR, while TCRdb's copy carries only in-frame clones and drops some. This table has about 92,000 clones, about four fifths appearing once. The sample was PBMCs. The receptors come from a woman under 30 in good health and CMV-seropositive.

V usage is TRBV4-2 and J usage is TRBJ2-5; 11 nucleotides agree with TRBD2. Germline CDR1 LGHNA, CDR2 YNFKEQ. The CDR3 runs 16 residues. With 0 bases clipped from V and 3 bases from J, the junction kept 3 bases outside the gene matches. The CDR3 coding sequence is TGTGCCAGCAGCCAAGATTGGGGACTAGCGGAAGAGACCCAGTACTTC. Its protein product is CASSQDWGLAEETQYF.

V is TRBV5-1 and J is TRBJ2-1, with D possibly TRBD2 on 7 matching bases. Germline V gene sequence: CDR1 SGHRS, CDR2 YFSETQ. V was clipped by 4 bases and J by 12 bases, with 29 bases between them. The CDR3 spans 17 residues. CDR3 in DNA: TGCGCCAGCAGCCCGGGGGCGGGGGATCCCCTAAATCAGGTGCAGTTCTTC. Amino acid sequence: CASSPGAGDPLNQVQFF.

A single count supports this clone. The chain links TRBV7-9 to TRBJ2-3; D may be TRBD2 (6 bases). V shed 5 bases and J shed 1 base, with 13 bases lying between them. This CDR3 has 15 amino acids. Germline CDR1 and CDR2: SEHNR and FQNEAQ (reference sequence). The CDR3 DNA reads as TGTGCCAGCAGCCCGCAGGGAGGAGGCACAGATACGCAGTATTTT. Translation gives CASSPQGGGTDTQYF.

The chain recombines TRBV6-1 with TRBJ1-5, with a possible D match to TRBD1 (5 bases). This CDR3 contains 14 residues. V lost 9 bases, J lost 2 bases, and 14 bases lay in between. From germline, CDR1 is MNHNS and CDR2 SASEGT. CDR3 nucleotides: TGTGCCAGTGCCAGGGAATCGGGCAATCAGCCCCAGCATTTT. Its protein product is CASARESGNQPQHF.

This clone was counted a few times. This chain joins TRBV4-1 and TRBJ2-6; 14 bases are a match to TRBD2. This CDR3 has 19 residues. V shed 1 base and J 4 bases; nucleotides not matched to a gene: 6. Germline V gene lookup returns CDR1 MGHRA and CDR2 YSYEKL. The CDR3 spells CASSQGGLAGAEGANVLTF. CDR3 nucleotides: TGCGCCAGCAGCCAAGGGGGACTAGCGGGGGCGGAAGGGGCCAACGTCCTGACTTTC.

This chain joins TRBV7-9 and TRBJ2-1; 8 nucleotides align to TRBD2. Germline V lookup: CDR1 SEHNR, CDR2 FQNEAQ (reference sequence). This CDR3 has 15 residues. The ends lost 3 bases at V and 12 bases at J; junction bases unmatched: 13. The CDR3 here is CASSFGTSGALTQFF. In DNA form, the CDR3 reads TGTGCCAGCAGCTTTGGTACTAGCGGAGCCCTGACGCAGTTCTTC.

This sequence joins TRBV30 and TRBJ1-3; 8 positions agree with TRBD1. This CDR3 is built from 15 residues. V trimming: 0 bases; J trimming: 8 bases; junction bases outside the gene matches: 9. Per the germline V gene, CDR1 is GTSNPN and CDR2 is SVGIG (reference sequence). The CDR3 reads CAWSVGDRFLDTIYF. In nucleotides, the CDR3 is TGTGCCTGGAGTGTTGGGGACAGGTTTTTGGACACCATATATTTT.

The gene calls are TRBV27 and TRBJ2-7; TRBD2 is a possible D gene (5 bases). This CDR3 has 14 residues. The germline V gene encodes CDR1 MNHEY and CDR2 SMNVEV (reference sequence). Trimming removed 6 bases at V and 7 bases at J, with 19 bases between. CDR3 loop: CASSSGPDTGEQYF. For the CDR3, the DNA is TGTGCCAGCAGCTCCGGTCCAGACACGGGAGAGCAGTACTTC.

The chain is built from TRBV6-5 and TRBJ2-7; 7 bases map to TRBD2. The CDR3 is 15 residues long. Germline V lookup: CDR1 MNHEY, CDR2 SVGAGI. After removal of 2 bases from V and 2 bases from J, the junction contained 6 bases not matched to a gene. CDR3 in DNA: TGTGCCAGCAGTTACCTCCGGGACTACCCCTACGAGCAGTACTTC. It translates to CASSYLRDYPYEQYF.

This clone was found once. The V and J genes are TRBV29-1 and TRBJ2-3; maybe TRBD2 (5 bases). Deletions cut 2 bases from V and 7 bases from J, with 13 bases between. The V gene's germline CDR1 is SQVTM and CDR2 ANQGSEA. This CDR3 region has 13 residues. CDR3 loop: CSVEFEGWNTQYF. The CDR3 coding sequence is TGCAGCGTTGAATTTGAGGGTTGGAATACGCAGTATTTT.

The CDR3 reads CASSPSGVGYTF. The CDR3 nucleotides read TGTGCCAGCAGCCCCTCCGGGGTAGGCTACACCTTC. V is TRBV4-2 and J is TRBJ1-2, with D unclear. The CDR3 has 12 residues. Germline V gene sequence: CDR1 LGHNA, CDR2 YNFKEQ. Trimming removed 4 bases at V and 8 bases at J, with 11 bases between.

The rearrangement links TRBV2 to TRBJ1-4; 7 nucleotides match TRBD1. Per the germline V gene, CDR1 is SNHLY and CDR2 is FYNNEI. The CDR3 covers 14 residues. After removal of 7 bases from V and 8 bases from J, the junction contained 10 bases not matched to a gene. The DNA of the CDR3 is TGTGCCAGCACCAACCGGGACAGCGCAGAAAAACTGTTTTTT. Translated: CASTNRDSAEKLFF. The whole variable domain, filled in from reference TRBV2 and TRBJ1-4, reads EPEVTQTPSHQVTQMGQEVILRCVPISNHLYFYWYRQILGQKVEFLVSFYNNEISEKSEIFDDQFSVERPDGSNFTLKIRSTKLEDSAMYFCASTNRDSAEKLFFGSGTQLSVL.

The chain uses TRBV27 and TRBJ1-5; perhaps TRBD1 as D (6 bases). From germline, CDR1 is MNHEY and CDR2 SMNVEV (reference sequence). The CDR3 extends over 15 amino acids. V was shortened by 6 bases and J by 0 bases, with 12 bases between the two germline ends. DNA for the CDR3: TGTGCCAGCAGACCAGGACAGCTTAGCAATCAGCCCCAGCATTTT. Its protein product is CASRPGQLSNQPQHF.

The chain uses TRBV6-5 and TRBJ2-7, with 7 bases that match TRBD1. The germline CDR1 and CDR2 sequences are MNHEY and SVGAGI. The CDR3 has 13 residues. The V segment lost 5 bases and the J segment 3 bases; nucleotides outside the gene matches: 4. The CDR3 sequence is CASSGQGVYEQYF. The CDR3 nucleotides read TGTGCCAGCAGTGGTCAGGGGGTCTACGAGCAGTACTTC.